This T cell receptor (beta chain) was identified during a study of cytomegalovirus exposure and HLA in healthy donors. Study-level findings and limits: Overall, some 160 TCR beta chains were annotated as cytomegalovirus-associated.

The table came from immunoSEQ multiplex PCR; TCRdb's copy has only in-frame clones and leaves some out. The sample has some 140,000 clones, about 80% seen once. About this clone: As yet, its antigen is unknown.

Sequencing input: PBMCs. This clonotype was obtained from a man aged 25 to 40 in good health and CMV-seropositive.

CDR3 sequence: CASSGTGSMNTEAFF. The CDR3, as DNA: TGTGCCAGCAGCGGGACAGGATCCATGAACACTGAAGCTTTCTTT. The chain employs TRBV6-1 and TRBJ1-1; 8 bases agree with TRBD1. This CDR3 contains 15 residues. The V and J ends lost 6 bases and 0 bases, in that order; junction bases with no gene match: 6. Germline lookup yields CDR1 MNHNS and CDR2 SASEGT.